This TCR beta chain comes out of a study of T cells in women clearing cervical HPV infection. The overall study: Control women cleared a single incident HPV16 infection within 12 months.

Study-wide results and limits: TRBV6-7 abundance was lower in cases than controls (around 0.1% versus 0.15%). CIN3+ cases had significantly higher TCR richness than controls; evenness did not differ.

immunoSEQ multiplex PCR used an average of 1200 ng genomic DNA. Data came from immunoSEQ multiplex PCR; TCRdb stores just in-frame clones and leaves some out. Here the sample table reports approximately 35,000 clones. CDR1 and CDR2 (germline): DFQATT, SNEGSKA (reference sequence). The CDR3 totals 13 residues. With 4 bases clipped from V and 0 bases from J, the junction kept 2 bases outside the gene matches. With respect to this clone: Its antigen remains unknown. Read data end 3 residues before the CDR3 end; the end is taken from the germline J gene.

This sequence joins TRBV20-1 and TRBJ1-1; 7 bases agree with TRBD1. The sequencing sample was made of blood buffy coat. The sequence was collected from a woman between 18 and 70 years old with a cervical HPV16 infection that either progressed to CIN3+ or cleared (not recorded which). The CDR3 here is CSANRGLNTEAFF. The CDR3 DNA, read in part, is TGCAGTGCTAACAGGGGACTGAACACTGAA.